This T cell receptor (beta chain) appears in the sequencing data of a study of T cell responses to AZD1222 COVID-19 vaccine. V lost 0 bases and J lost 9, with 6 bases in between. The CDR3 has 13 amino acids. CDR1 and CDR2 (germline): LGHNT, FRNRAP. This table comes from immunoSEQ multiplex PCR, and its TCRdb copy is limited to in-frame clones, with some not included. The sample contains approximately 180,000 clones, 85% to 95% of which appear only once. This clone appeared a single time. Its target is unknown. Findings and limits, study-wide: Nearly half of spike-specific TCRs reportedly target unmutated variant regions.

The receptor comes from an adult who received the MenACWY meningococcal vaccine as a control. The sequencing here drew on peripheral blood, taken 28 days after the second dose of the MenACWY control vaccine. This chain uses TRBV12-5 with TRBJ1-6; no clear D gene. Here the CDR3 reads CASGLVSGSPLHF. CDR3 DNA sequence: TGTGCTAGTGGTTTGGTGTCAGGTTCACCCCTCCACTTT.